The text below deals with one T cell receptor beta chain. This clone appeared a few times. Its antigen remains unidentified. Base qualities are not provided; no much larger clone lies one nucleotide away. The source of the sample is a study of cytomegalovirus exposure and HLA in healthy donors (TCRdb year 2017). A note on the overall study: According to an earlier analysis of 587 of the donors, 200 million or so T cells yielded 95 million to 140 million unique TCR beta sequences and about 300 Gb of sequence data. The number of donors typed differed by locus, with roughly 620-630 for A, B, C, DRB1 and DQB1, around 520 for DQA1, 600 to 610 for DPA1, and over 400 for DPB1. Among 300 to 450 genotyped donors of the cohort, an average of about 240,000 unique TCR beta nucleotide sequences were sequenced per donor, around 18% of them non-productive. HLA typing covered class I and class II loci at four-digit resolution. Alongside the repertoire data, information on donor age, sex, ethnicity and CMV serostatus was compiled. The later analysis used no new phenotypic data to find candidate immune exposures, relying instead on TCR beta sequences and their occurrence across donors. Roughly 300 gigabases of sequencing data and about 92 million unique TCR sequences made up an early release that covered under 750 HLA-typed donors. Because of strong linkage in the cohort, a few DR-DQ haplotypes were treated as single units for association and clustering. Every discovery cohort repertoire had been produced on one sequencing platform. Besides the first cohort of 666 subjects, a separate validation cohort made up of roughly 130 different subjects was used. The study aimed to test whether cataloging public T cell receptors could reveal signatures of past pathogen exposure. To predict cytomegalovirus infection status, the study brought together high-throughput TCR immunosequencing, statistical association of individual TCRs with disease status, and machine learning. A later analysis re-examined previously published TCR beta repertoires from 610 or so donors and added high-resolution HLA genotyping to investigate patterns of TCR occurrence. Of the 350 to 450 genotyped donors, about 80% fell in the genetic ancestry cluster associated with self-reported Caucasian donors. The T cell repertoires of 670 or so subjects were profiled by immunosequencing and related to cytomegalovirus serostatus. Genome-wide SNP genotypes for about three fifths of the roughly 670 donors were used in a later genetic analysis, which treated that subset as a discovery cohort. In an earlier analysis of 500 to 650 of the donors, high-throughput TCR beta sequencing was used to judge whether each TCR beta V gene segment behaved as functional or pseudogenic. What the research found in general, with its limitations: A later analysis found that most CMV-associated TCR beta chains appeared HLA-restricted, with HLA associations seemingly driven largely by CMV exposure. In a later analysis, the rate of TCR association differed among HLA loci, with DRB1 alleles having the most associated TCRs and HLA-C alleles having the fewest. The study gave a list of around 170 TCR beta chains associated with cytomegalovirus. Because counts were too low, more than 15 rarely observed V segments, including chromosome 9 orphons, were excluded from the earlier analysis of some 540 of the donors. Most TCR sequences were seen in very few donors, while some public TCRs were found in many individuals. A further reported finding was that TCR beta sequences accurately predicted the HLA-A and HLA-B alleles for most subjects in the first cohort. It was suggested by the authors that the approach could potentially be generalized to other disease states and immunological phenotypes. Compared with equally common non-associated chains, HLA-associated TCR beta chains in a later analysis were more clonally expanded and had lower generation probabilities. Only TCR beta chains were sequenced in this cohort, and the absence of alpha or paired-chain data limited detectable features. Immune exposure information for the cohort was limited to CMV serostatus. A cluster of highly shared sequence variants was judged likely to be a technical artifact of the sequencing pipeline. A later genetic analysis reported fewer N-insertions in productive TCRs among donors in an Asian-associated ancestry cluster than the approximately 670-donor mean. An association between a missense DCLRE1C variant and V-gene and J-gene trimming of TCR beta chains was found in a later genetic analysis and replicated in an independent cohort. Linkage disequilibrium might explain the correlated functional status among segregating V segments, but an unknown experimental factor could not be ruled out. Assigning TCR associations to individual alleles was difficult when HLA alleles, especially DR and DQ, strongly co-occurred. At a false discovery rate of 0.05, a later analysis linked about 16,000 TCR beta sequences to specific HLA alleles. In a later analysis, several top co-occurrence clusters were reported to appear linked to parvovirus B19, influenza, CMV and Epstein-Barr virus. Because some donors lacked HLA typing at each locus, the association tests relied only on the typed subset. Presence/absence analyses assumed roughly uniform sequencing depth across donors, an assumption that may not hold. The classifier was reported to diagnose cytomegalovirus status with high specificity and sensitivity in both the original and validation cohorts. In vitro tests confirmed that a few of the cytomegalovirus-associated TCR beta chains recognize cytomegalovirus antigens. Broadly in line with IMGT annotations, most TCR beta V segments showed up in productive rearrangements about 87% or about 30% of the time in an earlier analysis of several hundred of the donors.

Receptor amplification or capture employed the immunoSEQ multiplex PCR assay. The multiplex PCR relied on a mix of 60 forward primers for TCR Vbeta segments and 13 reverse primers for TCR Jbeta segments. Amplification of the CDR3 region of rearranged TCR beta genes was performed with a multiplex PCR assay on genomic DNA. Amplified TCR beta libraries were sequenced as 87-base-pair reads on the Illumina HiSeq System. On the authors' methods: In a later analysis, around 80 million unique TCR beta chains were counted across the approximately 640 repertoires, and some 10 million of these chains were shared by at least two donors. A nearest-neighbor algorithm error-corrected the raw reads and collapsed the reads into unique sequences, merging closely related sequences to remove PCR and sequencing errors. CDR3 sequences were aligned to IMGT reference sequences to assign V, D and J gene segments. Each retained sequence needed at least a six-nucleotide match to both a V gene segment and a J gene segment. Rearrangements were classified as productive when the CDR3 lacked stop codons and remained in frame with V and J, and all other rearrangements were classified as non-productive. CDR3 was defined by IMGT convention, running from the second conserved V-encoded cysteine to the conserved J-encoded phenylalanine. The earlier analysis of some 580 of the donors excluded any sequence lacking an unambiguous match to a single V gene segment. An earlier analysis of roughly 590 of the donors called V segments functional above 56.7% productive rearrangements and segregating when the between-donor standard deviation exceeded 5%. To diagnose cytomegalovirus status from the catalog of TCR beta chain sequences, a statistical classification framework was built. In a later analysis, TCR nucleotide sequences were compared against IMGT/GENE-DB human TR gene sequences so that V and J genes could be assigned. Using the TCRdist pipeline, a later analysis assigned CDR3 sequences along with most-parsimonious VDJ recombination scenarios. A later analysis defined each TCR beta chain by its CDR3 amino acid sequence plus V-gene family, and excluded reads lacking a unique V-gene family. A later analysis removed 550 to 650 highly shared, low-generation-probability nucleotide sequences to deal with suspected cross-contamination and a sequencing artifact. For each public chain, a later analysis derived a clonal expansion index from normalized ranks of inferred template counts within each repertoire. In a later analysis, generation probabilities were computed with a VDJ recombination model fitted to out-of-frame rearrangements, and the resulting probabilities were checked against IGoR. In a later analysis, hypergeometric tests were used to score TCR-TCR, TCR-HLA and TCR-CMV co-occurrence, with a repertoire-size bias correction applied to TCR pairs. To estimate false discovery rates, a later analysis permuted the HLA or CMV assignments 20 times. In a later analysis, co-occurring TCRs were grouped using DBSCAN, and TCRdist sequence similarity was added for clustering within HLA-allele-positive subsets. Co-occurrence clustering excluded repertoires with fewer than 30,000 or more than 120,000 public chains, plus five with anomalous nucleotide sharing. The immuneACCESS repertoire file appears here via TCRdb, limited to in-frame rearrangements. These files lack a portion of the clones; in checked studies, under half of the deficit traces to unresolved V genes, and the cause of the others is not known. V and J calls and clone size follow that table, whereas D and trimming were derived from the DNA. In this sample the table shows 80,000 to 95,000 clones, under 75% of which occur a single time. The ten largest clones take up 2.3% of the sample.

The cohort consisted of 670 or so healthy bone marrow donors. All cohort members were sampled while nominally healthy, although unrecorded immune exposures were likely present. Of the 670 or so cohort members, more than 250 had a positive CMV serostatus and approximately 370 had a negative one, while no CMV serostatus was recorded for the donor. Every donor gave a peripheral blood sample, and the peripheral blood mononuclear cells from that sample were used for TCR beta sequencing. Genomic DNA extraction from the blood cell samples was performed with the Qiagen DNeasy Blood Extraction Kit. Input material: PBMCs. The source is a human donor in good health.

The CDR3 reads CASSPYRGTPHGYTF. In nucleotides, the sequence is TGTGCCAGCAGCCCTTACAGGGGAACCCCACATGGCTACACCTTC. The chain employs TRBV14 and TRBJ1-2; the junction holds 7 bases that match TRBD1. Its CDR3 holds 15 amino acids, cysteine through phenylalanine. Only CDR3 DNA is held: 45 bases, read in frame from base 1. The germline V and J ends show losses of 4 bases and 6 bases respectively, and no gene match explains 11 bases of the junction. The CDR1 and CDR2 encoded by the germline V gene are SGHDN and FVKESK.